The clone carrying this T cell receptor (beta chain) was observed a few times. Its antigen is still unknown. Treatment meaning: oral pan-JAK inhibitor, 5-10 mg twice daily. Specimens obtained from alopecia areata patients comprised lesional scalp punch biopsies and peripheral blood. TCR sequencing used cDNA made by reverse transcription of extracted RNA. This table comes from immunoSEQ multiplex PCR, and its TCRdb copy is limited to in-frame clones, with some not included. The table includes around 70,000 clones, 25% to 30% detected once. The sample belongs to a study of CD8+ T cells in alopecia areata. In the study overall: Oral tofacitinib, 5 to 10 mg twice daily, was given in an open-label trial. Study-wide findings and caveats: Lesional tissue from the scalp (especially in alopecia totalis/universalis) showed higher clonality than normal scalp. Clarity of TCR sharing across patients fell short of that in mice, possibly HLA-related.

Sequencing used CD8+ T cells sorted from blood, obtained at week 4, from a patient treated with tofacitinib. This TCR was recovered from a human donor with alopecia areata.

This CDR3 reads CASRPETGLADYNEQFF. CDR3 DNA: TGCGCCAGCAGACCCGAGACGGGACTAGCGGATTACAATGAGCAGTTCTTC. This chain connects TRBV5-1 to TRBJ2-1, with 11 bases fitting TRBD2. In germline, CDR1 is SGHRS, CDR2 YFSETQ. This CDR3 region has 17 residues. V lost 5 bases, J lost 4 bases, and 11 bases stayed unmatched.